The 25 T cell receptor beta chains given below trace back to one sample, sequenced in a study of PD-L1 blockade in urothelial cancer. Time point indicated: peripheral blood 6 weeks after treatment start. Clones were read by immunoSEQ multiplex PCR, and TCRdb kept only the in-frame ones, dropping some. This sample has roughly 45,000 clones; about four fifths occur once, and the top ten carry around 15%. The source material was PBMCs, sampled around atezolizumab (anti-PD-L1) treatment. Receptors originate from a man aged 60-69 years with urothelial cancer.

This chain links TRBV2 with TRBJ2-7; possible D gene TRBD2, 6 bases. Germline CDR1 SNHLY, CDR2 FYNNEI. Trimming shortened V by 5 bases and J by 3 bases, and 11 bases separated the two germline ends. The CDR3 extends over 13 amino acids. The CDR3: CASSLARGYEQYF. For the CDR3, the DNA is TGTGCCAGCAGTCTGGCGCGGGGCTACGAGCAGTACTTC.

This chain connects TRBV4-2 to TRBJ2-7, with 12 bases aligning to TRBD1. The germline V gene encodes CDR1 LGHNA and CDR2 YNFKEQ. The CDR3 is 15 residues long. V trimming: 1 base; J trimming: 7 bases; junction bases outside the gene matches: 5. The CDR3 reads CASSQARDRGHEQYF. DNA of the CDR3: TGTGCCAGCAGCCAAGCCCGGGACAGGGGGCATGAGCAGTACTTC.

This sequence joins TRBV19 and TRBJ2-2; 10 bases line up with TRBD2. Germline V lookup: CDR1 LNHDA, CDR2 SQIVND (reference sequence). J gave up 6 bases and V 5 bases, and 6 bases lay outside the gene matches. This CDR3 has 15 amino acids. The CDR3 reads CASSGAGGPAGELFF. The CDR3 nucleotides are TGTGCCAGTAGTGGAGCGGGGGGGCCGGCCGGGGAGCTGTTTTTT.

The chain combines TRBV6-1 with TRBJ2-3; no clear D gene. This CDR3 comprises 14 residues. Trimming stripped 7 bases from V and 0 bases from J, with 11 bases between. Germline loops: CDR1 MNHNS, CDR2 SASEGT. The CDR3 DNA sequence: TGTGCCAGCACCGTCCCCTCTAGCACAGATACGCAGTATTTT. This encodes CASTVPSSTDTQYF.

This clone was counted once. Here the CDR3 reads CASSFAFRETQYF. CDR3 bases: TGTGCCAGCAGCTTTGCCTTCAGGGAGACCCAGTACTTC. This chain links TRBV7-2 with TRBJ2-5; D is undetermined. CDR3 size: 13 residues. Looked up from germline, CDR1 is SGHTA and CDR2 is FQGNSA. Trimming shortened V by 3 bases and J by 5 bases, and 10 bases separated the two germline ends.

V and J are TRBV7-6 and TRBJ2-3, with 14 bases fitting TRBD2. The CDR3 runs 15 residues. The V and J ends lost 5 bases and 6 bases, in that order; junction bases with no gene match: 4. CDR1 SGHVS and CDR2 FNYEAQ come from the germline V gene. CDR3 sequence: CASSLGTSGGDTQYF. DNA of the CDR3: TGTGCCAGCAGCCTAGGGACTAGCGGGGGTGATACGCAGTATTTT.

The CDR3: CASSEEGFSGANVLTF. The CDR3, as DNA: TGTGCCAGCAGTGAAGAGGGGTTTTCTGGGGCCAACGTCCTGACTTTC. The gene calls are TRBV2 and TRBJ2-6, with a weak D call TRBD1 (5 bases). This CDR3 is 16 amino acids long. Germline lookup yields CDR1 SNHLY and CDR2 FYNNEI. Deletions cut 1 base from V and 1 base from J, with 8 bases between.

The chain joins TRBV28 to TRBJ2-3, with 7 positions matching TRBD1. The CDR3 contains 15 residues. Germline-derived CDR1 and CDR2 are MDHEN and SYDVKM. The trim removed 5 bases at V and 0 bases at J, leaving 5 bases unmatched. CDR3 protein: CASSKRDSSTDTQYF. CDR3 DNA: TGTGCCAGCAGTAAACGGGACAGTAGCACAGATACGCAGTATTTT.

The rearrangement uses TRBV6-1 and TRBJ1-5; no reliable D call. This CDR3 has 13 amino acids. In germline, CDR1 is MNHNS, CDR2 SASEGT. Trimming removed 2 bases from V and 1 base from J, with 3 bases in between. The CDR3 coding sequence is TGTGCCAGCAGTGAAATAAGCAATCAGCCCCAGCATTTT. Translation gives CASSEISNQPQHF.

The J gene is TRBJ1-2, the V gene TRBV5-8, with 7 nucleotides matching TRBD1. CDR1 and CDR2 (germline): SGHTS, YDEGEE. The J segment lost 8 bases and the V segment lost 3 bases, leaving 10 bases of the junction unmatched. This CDR3 contains 14 residues. Written as DNA, the CDR3 is TGTGCCAGCAGCTGGGGACAGCGCTCTAGGGGCTACACCTTC. Protein sequence: CASSWGQRSRGYTF. The variable domain in full, with the rest retrieved from reference TRBV5-8 and TRBJ1-2, is EAGVTQSPTHLIKTRGQQATLRCSPISGHTSVYWYQQALGLGLQFLLWYDEGEERNRGNFPPRFSGRQFPNYSSELNVNALELEDSALYLCASSWGQRSRGYTFGSGTRLTVV.

The CDR3 DNA follows: TGTGCCAGCAGCCCACCCTACTCCTATAATTCACCCCTCCACTTT. This gives the protein CASSPPYSYNSPLHF. This sequence joins TRBV28 and TRBJ1-6; D unclear. The germline V gene has CDR1 MDHEN and CDR2 SYDVKM. This CDR3 comprises 15 residues. V lost 6 bases and J lost 0, with 9 bases in between.

This rearrangement joins TRBV5-6 to TRBJ2-5, with 11 bases fitting TRBD2. This CDR3 is built from 15 residues. Germline V gene sequence: CDR1 SGHDT, CDR2 YYEEEE. The ends lost 2 bases at V and 4 bases at J; junction bases unmatched: 4. The CDR3 nucleotides are TGTGCCAGCAGCTTACTAGCGGGGGACGGAGAGACCCAGTACTTC. Protein sequence: CASSLLAGDGETQYF.

This chain joins TRBV14 and TRBJ2-7, with D maybe TRBD2 (5 bases). The germline V and J ends were trimmed by 0 bases and 3 bases, with 9 bases remaining between them. In germline, CDR1 is SGHDN, CDR2 FVKESK. This CDR3 has 14 residues. The CDR3 nucleotides are TGTGCCAGCAGCCAAGATTTAGGGAGCTACGAGCAGTACTTC. It yields the protein CASSQDLGSYEQYF.

This chain connects TRBV19 to TRBJ1-6; the match to TRBD1 covers 8 bases. Trimming removed 6 bases from V and 7 bases from J; junction bases left unmatched: 8. The CDR3 covers 15 residues. Germline V gene lookup returns CDR1 LNHDA and CDR2 SQIVND (reference sequence). CDR3 sequence reads: CASSMQGAENSPLHF. CDR3 sequence (DNA): TGTGCCAGTAGCATGCAGGGGGCCGAAAATTCACCCCTCCACTTT. Combining the CDR3 with reference TRBV19 and TRBJ1-6 gives the whole variable domain DGGITQSPKYLFRKEGQNVTLSCEQNLNHDAMYWYRQDPGQGLRLIYYSQIVNDFQKGDIAEGYSVSREKKESFPLTVTSAQKNPTAFYLCASSMQGAENSPLHFGNGTRLTVT.

This clone turned up a few times. The chain uses TRBV28 and TRBJ1-1; D is unclear. CDR3 size: 16 residues. Trimming left V 6 bases short and J 1 base short, with 18 bases between. Germline CDR1 MDHEN, CDR2 SYDVKM. CDR3 sequence (DNA): TGTGCCAGCAGCACCTTAGTGATAAGCGGGAACACTGAAGCTTTCTTT. Translating gives CASSTLVISGNTEAFF.

The chain employs TRBV6-1 and TRBJ1-5, with 7 bases lining up with TRBD1. V gave up 5 bases and J gave up 1 base; unmatched junction bases: 5. Looked up from germline, CDR1 is MNHNS and CDR2 is SASEGT. The CDR3 is made up of 15 amino acids. DNA of the CDR3: TGTGCCAGCAGTATACAGGGGTGGAGCAATCAGCCCCAGCATTTT. Translation: CASSIQGWSNQPQHF.

This rearrangement joins TRBV27 to TRBJ1-1, with TRBD1 as a possible D gene (6 bases). Trimming removed 5 bases from V and 0 bases from J, with 10 bases in between. Germline lookup yields CDR1 MNHEY and CDR2 SMNVEV (reference sequence). The CDR3 is made up of 14 amino acids. The CDR3 DNA sequence: TGTGCCAGCAGTACAGGGACCTTGAACACTGAAGCTTTCTTT. This gives the protein CASSTGTLNTEAFF.

The CDR3: CASSPGQVYYEQYF. The CDR3 DNA follows: TGTGCCAGCAGCCCGGGACAGGTATATTACGAGCAGTACTTC. The V and J genes are TRBV6-5 and TRBJ2-7, with 8 bases identical to TRBD1. The V and J ends lost 6 bases and 4 bases, in that order; junction bases with no gene match: 8. Germline CDR1 MNHEY, CDR2 SVGAGI. The CDR3 covers 14 residues.

In this sample, this clone turned up once. The rearrangement uses TRBV19 and TRBJ2-5, with TRBD1 matching 9 bases. Germline CDR1 LNHDA, CDR2 SQIVND (reference sequence). The CDR3 is 12 amino acids. Losses at the gene ends were 11 bases for V and 8 bases for J; bases not matched to a gene: 9. CDR3 in amino acids: CALPGQGGTQYF. DNA of the CDR3: TGTGCCCTACCGGGACAGGGAGGTACCCAGTACTTC.

This chain uses TRBV5-1 with TRBJ2-3, with no clear D. The CDR3 is 15 residues long. Germline CDR1 is SGHRS and CDR2 is YFSETQ. The V gene lost 2 bases and the J gene lost 0 bases, with 10 bases spanning the gap. CDR3 coding DNA: TGCGCCAGCAGCTTAATCGGGTCTAGCACAGATACGCAGTATTTT. Translated, it gives CASSLIGSSTDTQYF.

This chain uses TRBV27 with TRBJ1-6; weak D call: TRBD1 (6 bases). The germline CDR1 and CDR2 sequences are MNHEY and SMNVEV (reference sequence). The CDR3 loop spans 15 amino acids. Trimming pared 6 bases from V and 5 bases from J, leaving 14 bases between. This chain's CDR3 is CASSRRQGNNSPLHF. Here the CDR3 DNA reads TGTGCCAGCAGCCGTCGGCAGGGGAATAATTCACCCCTCCACTTT.

This chain joins TRBV9 and TRBJ2-1, with TRBD2 matching 11 bases. This CDR3 has 16 amino acids. The germline gives CDR1 SGDLS, CDR2 YYNGEE. Trimming took 2 bases from V and 10 from J; bases not matched to a gene: 11. CDR3 DNA sequence: TGTGCCAGCAGCGTCGTAGCGGGGGGGCCACAAGAAGAGCAGTTCTTC. Translation: CASSVVAGGPQEEQFF.

The chain combines TRBV10-3 with TRBJ1-6, with D unclear. V lost 8 bases to trimming and J lost 5 bases, with 13 bases between them. CDR1 ENHRY and CDR2 SYGVKD come from the germline V gene. The CDR3 has 14 amino acids. Written as DNA, the CDR3 is TGTGCCATCTCGCGCGATACTAATAATTCACCCCTCCACTTT. Protein product: CAISRDTNNSPLHF.

The genes are TRBV30 and TRBJ1-2; D unclear. The germline V gene encodes CDR1 GTSNPN and CDR2 SVGIG (reference sequence). V shed 0 bases and J shed 7 bases, with 18 bases lying between them. The CDR3 length is 15 residues. CDR3 in amino acids: CAWSVRLSAGSGYTF. CDR3 nucleotides: TGTGCCTGGAGTGTACGGTTGTCAGCGGGAAGTGGCTACACCTTC.

The chain combines TRBV19 with TRBJ1-5; possible D gene TRBD1, 6 bases. CDR1 is LNHDA, CDR2 SQIVND, per germline (reference sequence). CDR3 size: 18 residues. V lost 0 bases and J lost 3, with 18 bases in between. CDR3 in DNA: TGTGCCAGTAGTATAGATCCACGTGTGACAGGCAACAATCAGCCCCAGCATTTT. As protein: CASSIDPRVTGNNQPQHF.